Shown below are 30 T cell receptor beta chains from a single sample sequenced in a study of cytomegalovirus exposure and HLA in healthy donors. PCR amplification relied on 60 Vbeta primers (plus 13 Jbeta primers). Sequencing was performed with immunoSEQ multiplex PCR; in TCRdb, only in-frame clones are kept and a portion is missing. The sample gives around 80,000 clones, nearly 80% of which show up once; approximately 5.7% is in the top ten. Sequencing was done on a sample of PBMCs. Receptors were obtained from a female donor in good health and CMV-seronegative.

The chain has TRBV28 and TRBJ1-2; TRBD1 matches at 9 bases. The CDR3 contains 12 residues. Trimming took 6 bases from V and 5 from J; bases not matched to a gene: 1. CDR1 MDHEN and CDR2 SYDVKM come from the germline V gene. The CDR3 spells CASRGQGYGYTF. The CDR3 DNA reads TGTGCCAGCAGGGGACAGGGATATGGCTACACCTTC.

CDR3 region: CASSMPGGVREQYF. Here the CDR3 DNA reads TGTGCCAGTAGTATGCCAGGGGGCGTGAGGGAGCAGTACTTC. This chain connects TRBV19 to TRBJ2-7, with 8 bases matching TRBD1. In germline, CDR1 is LNHDA, CDR2 SQIVND (reference sequence). V was pared by 3 bases and J by 7 bases, with 8 bases of the junction left unmatched. The CDR3 runs to 14 residues.

This clone was detected only a few times. Written as DNA, the CDR3 is TGTGCCAGCAGCGTCGGGACAGGAAGTGAAGCTTTCTTT. It translates to CASSVGTGSEAFF. V and J are TRBV9 and TRBJ1-1; 8 bases map to TRBD1. The CDR3 spans 13 residues. From germline, CDR1 is SGDLS and CDR2 YYNGEE. After removal of 2 bases from V and 7 bases from J, the junction contained 4 bases not matched to a gene.

This rearrangement joins TRBV10-1 to TRBJ2-1, with 11 bases fitting TRBD2. This CDR3 has 17 residues. V gave up 0 bases and J gave up 3 bases; unmatched junction bases: 4. The germline V gene encodes CDR1 WNHNN and CDR2 SYGVQD (reference sequence). The CDR3 nucleotides read TGCGCCAGCAGTGAGTCAGGACTAGCGGGCCGCTACAATGAGCAGTTCTTC. It codes for CASSESGLAGRYNEQFF.

The chain carries TRBV4-1 and TRBJ2-3, with TRBD2 matching over 9 bases. V lost 0 bases and J lost 6; bases outside the gene matches: 10. The CDR3 totals 17 residues. CDR1 and CDR2 from the germline V gene are MGHRA and YSYEKL. The CDR3, as DNA: TGCGCCAGCAGCCAAGATGCTTGGTTAGCGGGGGTGGATACGCAGTATTTT. Its translation: CASSQDAWLAGVDTQYF.

The chain combines TRBV10-3 with TRBJ2-5, with TRBD1 matching 8 bases. Looked up from germline, CDR1 is ENHRY and CDR2 is SYGVKD. The CDR3 is 14 residues long. V lost 10 bases to trimming and J lost 3 bases; unmatched junction nucleotides: 10. In DNA, the CDR3 is TGTGCCACCTCGACTTTACAGGGGGAAGAGACCCAGTACTTC. It specifies CATSTLQGEETQYF.

The chain is built from TRBV4-2 and TRBJ2-1, with TRBD2 identical over 14 bases. This CDR3 spans 18 amino acids. CDR1 is LGHNA and CDR2 is YNFKEQ in the germline V gene. Trimming at V came to 4 bases and at J to 3 bases, leaving 8 bases not matched to a gene. CDR3 sequence (DNA): TGTGCCAGCAGCCCGGGACTAGCGGGGGTCCTATTCTACAATGAGCAGTTCTTC. The encoded protein is CASSPGLAGVLFYNEQFF.

The chain carries TRBV27 and TRBJ1-2; 8 bases line up with TRBD1. After removal of 3 bases from V and 4 bases from J, the junction contained 4 bases not matched to a gene. The CDR3 is 14 amino acids. Looked up from germline, CDR1 is MNHEY and CDR2 is SMNVEV (reference sequence). The chain's CDR3 is CASSFGQGGYGYTF. The CDR3 DNA is TGTGCCAGCAGTTTCGGACAGGGTGGCTATGGCTACACCTTC.

This clone was found a few times. This chain uses TRBV4-2 with TRBJ2-7; 11 bases align to TRBD2. Germline V CDR1 and CDR2: LGHNA, YNFKEQ. Germline trimming cut 2 bases from V and 5 bases from J; bases unmatched to any gene: 8. This CDR3 region has 16 residues. Here the CDR3 reads CASSQPTSGSPHEQYF. CDR3 coding DNA: TGTGCCAGCAGCCAACCTACTAGCGGGAGCCCCCACGAGCAGTACTTC.

The chain has TRBV5-6 and TRBJ2-7, with D possibly TRBD1 on 6 matching bases. The CDR3 spans 15 residues. V was clipped by 0 bases and J by 5 bases, with 15 bases between them. Per the germline V gene, CDR1 is SGHDT and CDR2 is YYEEEE. The CDR3 DNA sequence: TGTGCCAGCAGCTTGGTCTGGCAGGGGCAACACGAGCAGTACTTC. Its protein product is CASSLVWQGQHEQYF.

This rearrangement joins TRBV28 to TRBJ2-5; 7 nucleotides match TRBD1. Looked up from germline, CDR1 is MDHEN and CDR2 is SYDVKM. With V trimmed by 8 bases and J by 5 bases, 8 bases remained unmatched. CDR3 length equals 13 residues. CDR3 in amino acids: CASSTGQRETQYF. The CDR3, as DNA: TGTGCCAGCTCGACAGGGCAGCGGGAGACCCAGTACTTC.

The J gene is TRBJ2-7, the V gene TRBV2, with D tentatively TRBD1 (5 bases). The germline gives CDR1 SNHLY, CDR2 FYNNEI. This CDR3 region has 14 residues. V gave up 5 bases and J gave up 1 base, with 12 bases separating them. In DNA form, the CDR3 reads TGTGCCAGCAGTCTCTCCAGGGAATCCTACGAGCAGTACTTC. It codes for CASSLSRESYEQYF.

The rearrangement uses TRBV6-1 and TRBJ1-1; a weak D match, TRBD1 (5 bases). The CDR3 consists of 14 residues. Trimming took off 5 bases at V and 6 bases at J, with 16 bases between the two ends. In germline, CDR1 is MNHNS, CDR2 SASEGT. The CDR3 protein is CASSRGGGRAEAFF. Here the CDR3 DNA reads TGTGCCAGCAGTCGGGGGGGAGGACGTGCTGAAGCTTTCTTT.

This clone is labeled medium-sized. The genes are TRBV7-3 and TRBJ2-1; 7 bases match TRBD1. Germline V CDR1 and CDR2: SGHTA, FQGTGA. Trimming removed 4 bases from V and 3 bases from J; junction bases left unmatched: 15. CDR3 length equals 18 residues. CDR3 sequence reads: CASSSLRDSRDGYNEQFF. As DNA, the CDR3 is TGTGCCAGCAGCTCCCTCCGGGACAGTAGAGACGGCTACAATGAGCAGTTCTTC.

The rearrangement joins TRBV10-1 to TRBJ2-7, with 13 bases matching TRBD2. This CDR3 is built from 16 residues. J gave up 5 bases and V 0 bases, and 4 bases lay outside the gene matches. CDR1 is WNHNN and CDR2 is SYGVQD in the germline V gene (reference sequence). The CDR3 nucleotides read TGCGCCAGCAGTGAGTCGTGGACTAGCGGGAGACACGAGCAGTACTTC. Amino acid sequence: CASSESWTSGRHEQYF.

The V gene is TRBV4-3, the J gene TRBJ1-5, with no clear D. Trimming pared 0 bases from V and 5 bases from J, leaving 8 bases between. The germline gives CDR1 LGHNA, CDR2 YSLEER. The CDR3 sequence is 14 residues long. The CDR3: CASSQDGGDQPQHF. The CDR3 DNA is TGCGCCAGCAGCCAAGATGGCGGCGATCAGCCCCAGCATTTT.

This clone was counted only a few times. The chain has TRBV7-9 and TRBJ1-1; no clear D gene. Germline CDR1 SEHNR, CDR2 FQNEAQ (reference sequence). The length of the CDR3 is 12 residues. Trimming took off 4 bases at V and 1 base at J, with 4 bases between the two ends. The CDR3 sequence: CASSSTNTEAFF. For the CDR3, the DNA is TGTGCCAGCAGCTCTACGAACACTGAAGCTTTCTTT.

The chain couples TRBV6-4 to TRBJ2-2, with D maybe TRBD2 (6 bases). The germline V gene encodes CDR1 MRHNA and CDR2 SNTAGT. The CDR3 covers 15 residues. The V end was cut by 2 bases, the J end by 4 bases, with 11 bases between. CDR3 region: CASSDQGGVTGELFF. DNA of the CDR3: TGTGCCAGCAGTGACCAAGGAGGGGTCACCGGGGAGCTGTTTTTT.

This chain uses TRBV13 with TRBJ2-3, with 7 bases identical to TRBD2. Germline assignment: CDR1 PRHDT and CDR2 FYEKMQ (reference sequence). Unmatched junction bases numbered 23, after V lost 4 bases and J lost 1 base. There are 21 residues in the CDR3. Written as DNA, the CDR3 is TGTGCCAGCAGCTCCGCCTGGCGGGGGATCCCTAGGGCCCGTGGCACAGATACGCAGTATTTT. It translates to CASSSAWRGIPRARGTDTQYF. The whole variable domain, filled in from reference TRBV13 and TRBJ2-3, reads AAGVIQSPRHLIKEKRETATLKCYPIPRHDTVYWYQQGPGQDPQFLISFYEKMQSDKGSIPDRFSAQQFSDYHSELNMSSLELGDSALYFCASSSAWRGIPRARGTDTQYFGPGTRLTVL.

The chain carries TRBV28 and TRBJ1-1; D might be TRBD1 (5 bases). Trimming left V 7 bases short and J 4 bases short, with 16 bases between. The CDR3 spans 14 residues. Germline-derived CDR1 and CDR2 are MDHEN and SYDVKM. The CDR3 nucleotides are TGTGCCAGCAACCTTCGGACACCCCCCACTGAAGCTTTCTTT. This gives the protein CASNLRTPPTEAFF.

This chain joins TRBV10-1 and TRBJ2-7; TRBD1 is a possible D gene (6 bases). The CDR3 is 13 amino acids. CDR1 and CDR2 from the germline V gene are WNHNN and SYGVQD (reference sequence). Between the trimmed V and J ends, which lost 6 bases and 2 bases, there was a span of 11 bases. The CDR3 sequence: CASRARGPYEQYF. CDR3 nucleotide sequence: TGCGCCAGCAGAGCCAGGGGTCCCTACGAGCAGTACTTC.

The chain couples TRBV18 to TRBJ1-2; the D gene is possibly TRBD1 (6 bases). This CDR3 is 14 amino acids long. V was trimmed by 3 bases and J by 4 bases, leaving 12 bases between them. Germline CDR1 KGHSH, CDR2 LQKENI. The CDR3 is CASSPVGAGYGYTF. CDR3 DNA: TGTGCCAGCTCACCCGTGGGGGCGGGCTATGGCTACACCTTC.

The rearrangement links TRBV5-6 to TRBJ2-5; TRBD2 matches at 7 bases. Germline CDR1 is SGHDT and CDR2 is YYEEEE. The CDR3 is made up of 17 amino acids. Trimming at V came to 0 bases and at J to 4 bases, leaving 12 bases not matched to a gene. The CDR3 region is CASSLAGSREHGETQYF. The DNA of the CDR3 is TGTGCCAGCAGCTTGGCCGGCTCGCGGGAGCACGGAGAGACCCAGTACTTC.

This clone was counted between two and nine times. The chain's CDR3 is CAISEYKAQRDYNEQFF. The CDR3 bases are TGTGCCATCAGTGAATATAAAGCCCAGCGGGACTACAATGAGCAGTTCTTC. This chain links TRBV10-3 with TRBJ2-1; 7 bases map to TRBD2. The CDR3 spans 17 residues. Germline-derived CDR1 and CDR2 are ENHRY and SYGVKD. The V gene end was trimmed by 3 bases and the J gene end by 3 bases; junction bases not matched to a gene: 11.

The V call is TRBV7-9, the J call TRBJ1-2; TRBD1 might be the D (5 bases). V lost 4 bases and J 6 bases, leaving 12 bases between the germline ends. CDR3 length: 13 residues. Germline CDR1 is SEHNR and CDR2 is FQNEAQ (reference sequence). CDR3 coding DNA: TGTGCCAGCAGCTCACGGCAGGGCCATGGCTACACCTTC. Protein product: CASSSRQGHGYTF. Variable domain in full (rest from reference TRBV7-9 and TRBJ1-2): DTGVSQNPRHKITKRGQNVTFRCDPISEHNRLYWYRQTLGQGPEFLTYFQNEAQLEKSRLLSDRFSAERPKGSFSTLEIQRTEQGDSAMYLCASSSRQGHGYTFGSGTRLTVV.

The genes are TRBV6-5 and TRBJ2-4, with TRBD2 as a possible D gene (5 bases). The CDR3 is made up of 16 amino acids. Trimming pared 0 bases from V and 0 bases from J, leaving 9 bases between. The germline gives CDR1 MNHEY, CDR2 SVGAGI. CDR3: CASSYSGGGAKNIQYF. The CDR3 coding sequence is TGTGCCAGCAGTTACTCTGGAGGAGGAGCCAAAAACATTCAGTACTTC.

The genes are TRBV4-3 and TRBJ2-1; possible D gene TRBD2, 6 bases. Germline CDR1 reads LGHNA; CDR2 reads YSLEER. V dropped 1 base and J dropped 4 bases, with 11 bases sitting between them. The CDR3 loop spans 15 amino acids. This chain's CDR3 is CASSQGLGPYNEQFF. In nucleotides, the CDR3 is TGCGCCAGCAGCCAAGGACTAGGACCATACAATGAGCAGTTCTTC.

The rearrangement links TRBV15 to TRBJ1-5; a possible D gene is TRBD1 (5 bases). Deletions cut 1 base from V and 0 bases from J, with 10 bases between. CDR1 and CDR2 from the germline V gene are LNHNV and YYDKDF (reference sequence). The CDR3 consists of 16 residues. CDR3 sequence reads: CATSRGGTDSNQPQHF. CDR3 bases: TGTGCCACCAGCAGAGGCGGGACCGATAGCAATCAGCCCCAGCATTTT.

The V gene is TRBV28, the J gene TRBJ1-1, with no clear D. The CDR3 loop spans 14 amino acids. With 6 bases removed from V and 1 base from J, the gap between germline ends came to 12 bases. Germline V gene data show CDR1 as MDHEN and CDR2 as SYDVKM. The CDR3 loop is CASRNRVGNTEAFF. The CDR3, as DNA: TGTGCCAGCAGGAACCGGGTGGGGAACACTGAAGCTTTCTTT.

This clone was counted between two and nine times. V usage is TRBV12-5 and J usage is TRBJ1-2; TRBD1 agrees at 9 bases. There are 13 residues in the CDR3. CDR1 and CDR2 from the germline V gene are LGHNT and FRNRAP. The V gene end was trimmed by 2 bases and the J gene end by 7 bases; junction bases not matched to a gene: 2. CDR3 sequence: CASGLPGQGGYTF. In DNA, the CDR3 is TGTGCTAGTGGTTTGCCGGGACAGGGTGGCTACACCTTC.